The 23 T cell receptor beta chains in this list originate from one sample, sequenced in a study of cytotoxic CD8 clonotypes in ibrutinib-treated CLL. The method was immunoSEQ multiplex PCR; TCRdb's version includes in-frame clones alone and lacks a portion of them. Altogether some 310,000 clones are present, about 80% being singletons, with the ten largest covering about 6.7%. The material was PBMCs, obtained before ibrutinib treatment. The origin of the receptors is a human donor with chronic lymphocytic leukemia.

This clone occurred once. This chain joins TRBV4-1 and TRBJ2-2; tentatively, D is TRBD1 (5 bases). The CDR3 loop spans 17 amino acids. Germline loops: CDR1 MGHRA, CDR2 YSYEKL. V was trimmed by 1 base and J by 4 bases, leaving 16 bases between them. CDR3 sequence reads: CASSQVTGSRGTGELFF. CDR3 sequence (DNA): TGCGCCAGCAGCCAAGTCACAGGCTCTAGGGGCACCGGGGAGCTGTTTTTT.

The genes are TRBV11-2 and TRBJ2-5, with D possibly TRBD2 on 5 matching bases. This CDR3 is built from 13 residues. V was clipped by 1 base and J by 5 bases, with 8 bases between them. Germline CDR1 and CDR2: SGHAT and FQNNGV. The CDR3 DNA reads TGTGCCAGCAGCTTAGGAGGGTTGGAGACCCAGTACTTC. As protein: CASSLGGLETQYF.

The J gene is TRBJ2-1, the V gene TRBV6-5; D is unclear. Trimming cost V 2 bases and J 4 bases, with 15 bases left between them. The CDR3 length is 16 residues. Germline V lookup: CDR1 MNHEY, CDR2 SVGAGI. The CDR3 DNA reads as TGTGCCAGCAGTTACAGGGCTATGATGGGATACAATGAGCAGTTCTTC. Protein product: CASSYRAMMGYNEQFF.

This chain links TRBV7-2 with TRBJ1-2; 9 positions agree with TRBD1. The germline V gene encodes CDR1 SGHTA and CDR2 FQGNSA. The CDR3 runs to 14 residues. V gave up 3 bases and J gave up 8 bases; unmatched junction bases: 7. The CDR3 sequence is CASSLGTGMGGYTF. The CDR3 nucleotides are TGTGCCAGCAGCTTGGGGACAGGGATGGGAGGCTACACCTTC.

This clone occurred once. The V and J genes are TRBV27 and TRBJ1-1; TRBD1 matches at 8 bases. This CDR3 is built from 13 residues. The germline gives CDR1 MNHEY, CDR2 SMNVEV (reference sequence). With V trimmed by 5 bases and J by 4 bases, 3 bases remained unmatched. The CDR3 loop is CASSGGTGTEAFF. CDR3 coding DNA: TGTGCCAGCAGTGGGGGGACAGGCACTGAAGCTTTCTTT.

V gene TRBV9 combines with J gene TRBJ1-1, with D uncertain. The CDR3 totals 13 residues. Trimming left V 2 bases short and J 2 bases short, with 7 bases between. Looked up from germline, CDR1 is SGDLS and CDR2 is YYNGEE. This CDR3 is CASSVRSNTEAFF. CDR3 nucleotides: TGTGCCAGCAGCGTCCGATCTAACACTGAAGCTTTCTTT. The complete variable domain, with remaining parts taken from reference TRBV9 and TRBJ1-1, reads DSGVTQTPKHLITATGQRVTLRCSPRSGDLSVYWYQQSLDQGLQFLIQYYNGEERAKGNILERFSAQQFPDLHSELNLSSLELGDSALYFCASSVRSNTEAFFGQGTRLTVV.

The chain combines TRBV11-2 with TRBJ1-2; D uncertain. Trimming took off 3 bases at V and 1 base at J, with 21 bases between the two ends. Germline CDR1 reads SGHAT; CDR2 reads FQNNGV. This CDR3 region has 18 residues. The DNA for the CDR3 is TGTGCCAGCAGCTTTGAAGGAGAAATTCGAGAAGATAACTATGGCTACACCTTC. This sequence encodes CASSFEGEIREDNYGYTF.

The rearrangement links TRBV6-5 to TRBJ2-1; D is uncertain. The CDR3 totals 15 residues. Trimming took off 2 bases at V and 0 bases at J, with 8 bases between the two ends. Germline V gives CDR1 MNHEY, CDR2 SVGAGI. The CDR3 DNA reads as TGTGCCAGCAGTTACCGGCTAGACTCCTACAATGAGCAGTTCTTC. Protein product: CASSYRLDSYNEQFF.

V and J are TRBV7-9 and TRBJ2-7, with 7 bases identical to TRBD2. In germline, CDR1 is SEHNR, CDR2 FQNEAQ (reference sequence). The CDR3 consists of 16 residues. Unmatched junction bases numbered 10, after V lost 4 bases and J lost 1 base. CDR3 region: CASSSMGLADSYEQYF. The CDR3 DNA sequence: TGTGCCAGCAGCTCCATGGGGCTAGCGGATTCCTACGAGCAGTACTTC.

The chain employs TRBV11-2 and TRBJ1-4; unclear D gene. Trimming took 3 bases from V and 6 from J, leaving 20 bases between them. This CDR3 comprises 17 residues. Germline values: CDR1 SGHAT, CDR2 FQNNGV. CDR3 sequence reads: CASSFAPPDTTHEKLFF. The CDR3 DNA follows: TGTGCCAGCAGCTTCGCCCCTCCCGACACAACCCATGAAAAACTGTTTTTT.

The rearrangement joins TRBV4-1 to TRBJ2-1; 12 bases are a match to TRBD2. This CDR3 contains 16 residues. Germline V gene lookup returns CDR1 MGHRA and CDR2 YSYEKL. J gave up 4 bases and V 4 bases, and 5 bases lay outside the gene matches. The CDR3 coding sequence is TGCGCCAGCAGCCTATCCGGGACTAGCGGGTACAATGAGCAGTTCTTC. This sequence encodes CASSLSGTSGYNEQFF.

The chain links TRBV7-3 to TRBJ2-3; 8 bases are shared with TRBD2. In germline, CDR1 is SGHTA, CDR2 FQGTGA. V was clipped by 5 bases and J by 6 bases; unmatched bases: 7. This CDR3 comprises 14 residues. For the CDR3, the DNA is TGTGCCAGCAGCCTAATGGGCGGGGGGGATACGCAGTATTTT. Protein sequence: CASSLMGGGDTQYF.

J is TRBJ1-5 and V is TRBV28; possible D gene TRBD1, 6 bases. CDR1 is MDHEN, CDR2 SYDVKM, per germline. This CDR3 is built from 16 residues. Trimming took off 2 bases at V and 3 bases at J, with 14 bases between the two ends. CDR3 sequence reads: CASSLGWGADNQPQHF. CDR3 sequence (DNA): TGTGCCAGCAGTTTAGGGTGGGGGGCCGACAATCAGCCCCAGCATTTT.

The chain employs TRBV29-1 and TRBJ2-7; TRBD1 aligns across 7 bases. This CDR3 contains 15 residues. Germline CDR1 is SQVTM and CDR2 is ANQGSEA. The V gene end was trimmed by 6 bases and the J gene end by 5 bases; junction bases not matched to a gene: 16. In DNA, the CDR3 is TGCAGCGTGCAACCCTCCGGGACAGTCGCCGACGAGCAGTACTTC. This translates into CSVQPSGTVADEQYF.

CDR3 in amino acids: CASSQTGGYTEAFF. In DNA, the CDR3 is TGTGCCAGCAGCCAGACAGGGGGCTATACTGAAGCTTTCTTT. This chain uses TRBV6-6 with TRBJ1-1, with TRBD1 identical over 10 bases. V dropped 6 bases and J dropped 5; count of bases not matched to a gene: 6. The CDR3 is 14 residues long. Germline values: CDR1 MNHNY, CDR2 SVGAGI (reference sequence).

The chain employs TRBV7-6 and TRBJ1-4; possible D gene TRBD1, 5 bases. The CDR3 length is 16 residues. Germline lookup yields CDR1 SGHVS and CDR2 FNYEAQ. V was shortened by 5 bases and J by 8 bases, with 21 bases between the two germline ends. The CDR3 nucleotides read TGTGCCAGCAGCCCACTGGCCGCAGGGAGGGACGAAAAACTGTTTTTT. It translates to CASSPLAAGRDEKLFF.

The genes are TRBV4-1 and TRBJ2-1, with D tentatively TRBD2 (6 bases). CDR1 is MGHRA, CDR2 YSYEKL, per germline. The V and J ends lost 0 bases and 2 bases respectively, with 14 bases between them. The CDR3 consists of 17 residues. The CDR3 loop reads CASSQDSGSGPYNEQFF. DNA of the CDR3: TGCGCCAGCAGCCAAGATTCGGGTAGCGGCCCCTACAATGAGCAGTTCTTC.

The J gene is TRBJ2-1, the V gene TRBV27, with D perhaps assigned TRBD1 or TRBD2 (5 bases each). Trimming took 6 bases from V and 0 from J, leaving 12 bases between them. CDR1 and CDR2 (germline): MNHEY, SMNVEV (reference sequence). The CDR3 is 15 residues long. The chain's CDR3 is CASRGTISSYNEQFF. Here the CDR3 DNA reads TGTGCCAGCAGGGGGACCATCAGCTCCTACAATGAGCAGTTCTTC.

J is TRBJ1-4 and V is TRBV4-3, with TRBD1 identical over 7 bases. The V segment lost 4 bases and the J segment 5 bases; nucleotides outside the gene matches: 16. CDR1 and CDR2 from the germline V gene are LGHNA and YSLEER. The CDR3 loop spans 18 amino acids. CDR3 DNA: TGCGCCAGCAGCCCCGGTCCCACAGGGGACGTCGAGAATGAAAAACTGTTTTTT. Protein sequence: CASSPGPTGDVENEKLFF.

This chain joins TRBV7-9 and TRBJ1-1; tentatively, D is TRBD1 (5 bases). The CDR3 contains 15 residues. V was cut by 5 bases and J by 5 bases, with 18 bases left in between. The V gene's germline CDR1 is SEHNR and CDR2 FQNEAQ (reference sequence). The CDR3: CASSQPRGEYTEAFF. In nucleotides, the CDR3 is TGTGCCAGCAGCCAGCCCCGGGGGGAGTATACTGAAGCTTTCTTT.

The rearrangement uses TRBV9 and TRBJ2-7, with D perhaps matching TRBD1 (5 bases). Trimming took 0 bases from V and 5 from J, leaving 12 bases between them. Germline loops: CDR1 SGDLS, CDR2 YYNGEE. The CDR3 spans 14 residues. The CDR3 sequence is CASSVDWGRDEQYF. DNA for the CDR3: TGTGCCAGCAGCGTAGACTGGGGCAGGGACGAGCAGTACTTC. Together with reference TRBV9 and TRBJ2-7, the CDR3 gives the full variable domain: DSGVTQTPKHLITATGQRVTLRCSPRSGDLSVYWYQQSLDQGLQFLIQYYNGEERAKGNILERFSAQQFPDLHSELNLSSLELGDSALYFCASSVDWGRDEQYFGPGTRLTVT.

The J gene is TRBJ2-1, the V gene TRBV20-1, with D unclear. The CDR3 spans 10 residues. Looked up from germline, CDR1 is DFQATT and CDR2 is SNEGSKA (reference sequence). V was shortened by 3 bases and J by 9 bases, with 6 bases between the two germline ends. The CDR3 protein is CSARAPEQFF. DNA of the CDR3: TGCAGTGCTAGGGCGCCTGAGCAGTTCTTC.

This chain connects TRBV7-9 to TRBJ2-1; 9 bases are shared with TRBD2. V shed 5 bases, J shed 3 bases, and the junction held 8 bases outside the gene matches. Germline CDR1 is SEHNR and CDR2 is FQNEAQ (reference sequence). The CDR3 runs to 16 residues. The CDR3 region has the DNA TGTGCCAGCAGCCCATCTAGCGGGACCATCTACAATGAGCAGTTCTTC. Translating gives CASSPSSGTIYNEQFF.